This TCR beta chain emerged from a study of cytomegalovirus exposure and HLA in healthy donors. Vbeta (60) and Jbeta (13) primers were used in the PCR. Sequencing used immunoSEQ multiplex PCR; TCRdb keeps in-frame clones, though not all of them. The sample includes approximately 150,000 clones, roughly four fifths seen only once; the top ten take 13%. This receptor was obtained from a woman aged 50 to 60 in good health and CMV-seronegative. The sequenced sample was PBMCs.

The CDR3 region is CATSGTISTDTQYF. The CDR3 DNA reads TGTGCCACCTCCGGGACAATCAGCACAGATACGCAGTATTTT. V usage is TRBV19 and J usage is TRBJ2-3, with D perhaps TRBD1 (6 bases). The germline CDR1 and CDR2 sequences are LNHDA and SQIVND (reference sequence). The CDR3 covers 14 residues. Trimming left V 10 bases short and J 0 bases short, with 14 bases between.